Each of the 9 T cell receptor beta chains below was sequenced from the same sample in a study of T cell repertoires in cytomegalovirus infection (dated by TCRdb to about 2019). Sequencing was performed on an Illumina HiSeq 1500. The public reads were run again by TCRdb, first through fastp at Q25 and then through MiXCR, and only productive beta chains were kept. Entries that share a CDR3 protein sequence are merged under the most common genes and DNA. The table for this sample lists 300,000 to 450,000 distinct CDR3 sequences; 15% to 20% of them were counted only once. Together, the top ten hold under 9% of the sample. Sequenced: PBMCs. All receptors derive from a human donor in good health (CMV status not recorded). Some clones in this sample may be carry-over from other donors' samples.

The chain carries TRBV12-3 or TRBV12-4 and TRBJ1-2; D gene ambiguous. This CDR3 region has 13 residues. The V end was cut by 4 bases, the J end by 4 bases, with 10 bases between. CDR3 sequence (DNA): TGTGCCAGCAGTTATATCAGGCTCTATGGCTACACCTTC. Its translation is CASSYIRLYGYTF.

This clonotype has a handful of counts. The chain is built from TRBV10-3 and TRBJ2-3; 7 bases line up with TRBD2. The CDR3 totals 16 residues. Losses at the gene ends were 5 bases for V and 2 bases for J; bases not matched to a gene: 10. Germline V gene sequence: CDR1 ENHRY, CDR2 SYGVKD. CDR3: CAISPSGGGLTDTQYF. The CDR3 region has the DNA TGTGCCATCAGTCCCTCGGGAGGCGGACTCACAGATACGCAGTATTTT.

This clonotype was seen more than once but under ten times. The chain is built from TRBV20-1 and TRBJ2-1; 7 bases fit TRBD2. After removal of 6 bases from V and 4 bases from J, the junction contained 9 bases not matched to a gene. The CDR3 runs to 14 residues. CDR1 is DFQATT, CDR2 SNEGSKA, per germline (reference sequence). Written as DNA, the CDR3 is TGCAGTGCAGGAGATAGCGGGTTATACAATGAGCAGTTCTTC. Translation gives CSAGDSGLYNEQFF.

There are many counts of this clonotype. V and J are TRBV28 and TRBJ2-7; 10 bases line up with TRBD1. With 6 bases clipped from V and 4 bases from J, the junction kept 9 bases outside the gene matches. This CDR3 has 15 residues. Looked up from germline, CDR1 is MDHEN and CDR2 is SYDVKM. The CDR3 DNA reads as TGTGCCAGCAGCCAACCGGGACAGGGGAGATACGAGCAGTACTTC. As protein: CASSQPGQGRYEQYF.

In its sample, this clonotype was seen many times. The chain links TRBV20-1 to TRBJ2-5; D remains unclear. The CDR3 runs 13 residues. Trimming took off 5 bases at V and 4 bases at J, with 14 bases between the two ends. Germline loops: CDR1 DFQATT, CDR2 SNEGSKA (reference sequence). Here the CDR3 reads CSAVGPQAETQYF. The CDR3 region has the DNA TGCAGTGCTGTCGGGCCCCAGGCAGAGACCCAGTACTTC.

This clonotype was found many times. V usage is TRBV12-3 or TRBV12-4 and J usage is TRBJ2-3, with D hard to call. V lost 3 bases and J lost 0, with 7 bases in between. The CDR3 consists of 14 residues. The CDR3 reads CASSFLQSTDTQYF. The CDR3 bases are TGTGCCAGCAGTTTCTTACAGAGCACAGATACGCAGTATTTT.

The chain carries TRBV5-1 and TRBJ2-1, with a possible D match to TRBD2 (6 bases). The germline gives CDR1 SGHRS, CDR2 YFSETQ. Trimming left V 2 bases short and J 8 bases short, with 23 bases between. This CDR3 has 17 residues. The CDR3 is CASSFIQSGTLPHEQFF. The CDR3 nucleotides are TGCGCCAGCAGCTTTATACAGTCCGGGACTCTTCCCCATGAGCAGTTCTTC.

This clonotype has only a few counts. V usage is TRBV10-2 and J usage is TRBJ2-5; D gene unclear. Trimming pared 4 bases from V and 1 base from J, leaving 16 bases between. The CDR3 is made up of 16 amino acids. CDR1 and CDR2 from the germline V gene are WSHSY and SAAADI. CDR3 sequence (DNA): TGCGCCAGCAGTGTTTTCTCCCCGCGGCTCCAAGAGACCCAGTACTTC. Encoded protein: CASSVFSPRLQETQYF.

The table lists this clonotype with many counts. As DNA, the CDR3 is TGTGCCAGCAGCCAAGTCGGGGATAACACCGGGGAGCTGTTTTTT. It yields the protein CASSQVGDNTGELFF. The chain uses TRBV4-2 and TRBJ2-2; weak D call: TRBD2 (5 bases). In germline, CDR1 is LGHNA, CDR2 YNFKEQ. The CDR3 consists of 15 residues. The germline V and J ends were trimmed by 1 base and 2 bases, with 8 bases remaining between them.